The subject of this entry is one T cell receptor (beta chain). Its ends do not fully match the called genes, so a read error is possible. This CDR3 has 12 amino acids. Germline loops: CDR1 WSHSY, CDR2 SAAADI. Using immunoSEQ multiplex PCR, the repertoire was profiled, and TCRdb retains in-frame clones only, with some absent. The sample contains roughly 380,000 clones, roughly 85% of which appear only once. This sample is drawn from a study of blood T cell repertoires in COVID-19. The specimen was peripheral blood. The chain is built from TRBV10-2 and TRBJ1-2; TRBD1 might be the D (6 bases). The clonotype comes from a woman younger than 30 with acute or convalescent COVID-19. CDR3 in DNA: TGCGCCAGCAGCGCCAGGGGAGATGATCGGGGCTTC. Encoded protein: CASSARGDDRGF.